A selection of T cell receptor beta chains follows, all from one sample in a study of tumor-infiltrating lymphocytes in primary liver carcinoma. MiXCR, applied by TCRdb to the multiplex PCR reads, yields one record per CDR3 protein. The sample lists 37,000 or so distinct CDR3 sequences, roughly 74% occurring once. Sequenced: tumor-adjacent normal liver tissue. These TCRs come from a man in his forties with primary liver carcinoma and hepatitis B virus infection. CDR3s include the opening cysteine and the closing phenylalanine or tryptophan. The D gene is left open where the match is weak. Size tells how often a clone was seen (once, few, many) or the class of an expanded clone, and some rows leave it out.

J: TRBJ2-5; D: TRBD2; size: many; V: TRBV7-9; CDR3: CASSSPSGKETQYF; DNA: TGTGCCAGCAGCAGTCCTAGCGGAAAAGAGACCCAGTACTTC
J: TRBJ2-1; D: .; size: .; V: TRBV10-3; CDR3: CVIRDPPTVSYNEQFF; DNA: TGTGTCATCAGAGACCCGCCGACTGTCTCCTACAATGAGCAGTTCTTC
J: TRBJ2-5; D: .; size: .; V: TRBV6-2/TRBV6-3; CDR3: CARSYSIEKKETQYF; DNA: TGTGCCAGGAGTTACTCGATTGAGAAAAAAGAGACCCAGTACTTC
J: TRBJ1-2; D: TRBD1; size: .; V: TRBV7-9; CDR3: CANRWDRGFHGCTF; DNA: TGTGCCAACCGATGGGACAGGGGGTTTCATGGCTGCACCTTC
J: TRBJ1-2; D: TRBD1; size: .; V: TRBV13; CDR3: CASSLGRLTGDDDYTF; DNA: TGTGCCAGCAGCTTAGGCCGTCTGACAGGGGATGATGACTACACCTTC
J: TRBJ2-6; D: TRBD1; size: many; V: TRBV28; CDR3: CASRKYRGQGANVLTF; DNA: TGTGCCAGCAGGAAATACAGGGGGCAAGGGGCCAACGTCCTGACTTTC
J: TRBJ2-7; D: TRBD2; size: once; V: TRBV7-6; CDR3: CVSSSEPDGGGYEQYF; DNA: TGTGTCAGCAGCTCCGAGCCCGACGGGGGGGGCTACGAGCAGTACTTC
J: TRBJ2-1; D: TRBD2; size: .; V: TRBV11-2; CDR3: CVSSGPRGGRNEQFF; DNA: TGTGTCAGCAGTGGGCCTAGGGGAGGGAGGAATGAGCAGTTCTTC
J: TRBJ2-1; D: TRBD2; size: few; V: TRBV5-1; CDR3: CASNSSGGYNEQFF; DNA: TGCGCCAGCAACTCTAGCGGGGGCTACAATGAGCAGTTCTTC
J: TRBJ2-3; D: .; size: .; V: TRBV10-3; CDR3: CAISEASPRTDMQYF; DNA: TGTGCCATCAGTGAGGCTAGCCCGCGCACAGATATGCAGTATTTT
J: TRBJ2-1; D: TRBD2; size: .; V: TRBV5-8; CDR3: CTSSSGLAGLYNEQSF; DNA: TGTACCAGTAGCTCGGGACTAGCGGGATTATACAATGAGCAGTCCTTC
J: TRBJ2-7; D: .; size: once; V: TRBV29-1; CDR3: CSAFMPGRSYEQYF; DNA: TGCAGCGCTTTCATGCCAGGGCGGTCATACGAGCAGTACTTC
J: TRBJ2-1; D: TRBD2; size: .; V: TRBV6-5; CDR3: CAISQVGGVVGQFF; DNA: TGTGCCATCAGTCAAGTCGGGGGGGTTGTTGGGCAGTTCTTC
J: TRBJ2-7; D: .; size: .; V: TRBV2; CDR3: CASSEAARTYEQYF; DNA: TGTGCCAGCAGTGAAGCAGCGCGGACCTACGAGCAGTACTTC
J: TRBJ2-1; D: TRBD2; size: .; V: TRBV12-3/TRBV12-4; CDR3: CVSSLREGRNEQFF; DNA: TGTGTCAGCAGTTTGCGGGAGGGCCGGAACGAGCAGTTCTTC
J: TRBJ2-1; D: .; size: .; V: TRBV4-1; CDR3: CASSEESATQCNEQFF; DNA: TGCGCCAGCAGCGAAGAGTCAGCGACCCAATGCAATGAGCAGTTCTTC
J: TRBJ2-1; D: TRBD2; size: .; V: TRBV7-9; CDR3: CTSSPGTSGGRSYNVQFF; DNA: TGTACCAGTAGCCCCGGGACTAGCGGAGGGCGCTCCTACAATGTGCAGTTCTTC
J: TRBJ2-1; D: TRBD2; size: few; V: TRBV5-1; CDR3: CASSGGTTPSHNELFF; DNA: TGCGCCAGCAGCGGAGGGACTACCCCTTCCCACAATGAGCTGTTCTTC
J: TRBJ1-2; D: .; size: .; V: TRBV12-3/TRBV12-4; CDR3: CSSSPTAGGYTF; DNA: TGTAGCAGCTCTCCGACGGCGGGGGGCTACACCTTC
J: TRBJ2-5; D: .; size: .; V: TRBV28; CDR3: CASTPDRVVGTQYF; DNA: TGTGCCAGCACGCCGGACCGGGTGGTAGGGACCCAGTACTTC
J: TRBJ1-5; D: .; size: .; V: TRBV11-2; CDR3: CVSSLVGVTGSNQPQHF; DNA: TGTGTCAGTAGCTTAGTAGGGGTAACTGGGAGCAATCAGCCCCAGCATTTT
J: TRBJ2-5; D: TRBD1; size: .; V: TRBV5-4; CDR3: CASSGTTGGKMEAQYF; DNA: TGTGCCAGCAGCGGAACCACAGGGGGGAAGATGGAGGCCCAGTACTTC
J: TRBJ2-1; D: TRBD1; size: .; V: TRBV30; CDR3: CAWRAMGQGALEQFF; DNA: TGTGCCTGGAGAGCCATGGGACAGGGGGCCCTTGAGCAGTTCTTC
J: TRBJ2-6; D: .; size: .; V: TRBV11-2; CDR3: CASSLSSGIEANVLTF; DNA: TGTGCCAGCAGCTTATCGTCAGGGATTGAAGCCAATGTCCTGACTTTC
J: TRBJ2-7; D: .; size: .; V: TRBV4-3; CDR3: CASSQDTGTSDAEYF; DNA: TGCGCCAGCAGCCAAGATACGGGGACTTCAGACGCGGAGTATTTC
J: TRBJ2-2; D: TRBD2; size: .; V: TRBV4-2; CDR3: CASSQGGIAGDFGELFF; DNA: TGTGCCAGCAGTCAAGGGGGCATAGCGGGAGATTTCGGGGAGCTGTTTTTC
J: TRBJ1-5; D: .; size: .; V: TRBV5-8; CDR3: CASNSAGHQPQHF; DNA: TGTGCCAGCAACTCGGCAGGGCACCAGCCCCAGCATTTT
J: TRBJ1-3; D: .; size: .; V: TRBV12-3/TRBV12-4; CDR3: CASTVHGSPGNAIYF; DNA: TGTGCCAGCACCGTGCACGGAAGCCCTGGAAACGCCATATATTTT
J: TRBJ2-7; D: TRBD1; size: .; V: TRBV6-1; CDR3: CDHGRPRDSSYEQYF; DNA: TGTGACCACGGAAGACCCCGGGACAGTTCCTACGAGCAGTACTTC
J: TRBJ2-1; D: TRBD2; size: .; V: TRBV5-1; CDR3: CANSLIGGSRYNEQFF; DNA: TGCGCCAACAGCTTGATAGGCGGGAGTAGATACAATGAGCAGTTCTTC
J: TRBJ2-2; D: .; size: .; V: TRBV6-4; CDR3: CASSDGNGDTGELFF; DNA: TGTGCAAGCAGTGATGGTAACGGGGACACCGGGGAGCTGTTTTTT
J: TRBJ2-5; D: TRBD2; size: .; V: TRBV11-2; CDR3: CNSSLEPSGTRDCF; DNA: TGTAACAGCAGCTTAGAGCCTAGCGGGACTAGAGACTGCTTC
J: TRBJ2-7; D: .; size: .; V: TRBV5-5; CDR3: CASSPRLASSYDQYF; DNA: TGTGCCAGCAGCCCCCGTCTGGCTAGCTCCTACGATCAGTACTTC
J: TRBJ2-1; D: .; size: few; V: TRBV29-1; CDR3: CSGGESGSYNEQFF; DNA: TGCAGCGGGGGGGAGAGCGGCTCCTACAATGAGCAATTCTTC
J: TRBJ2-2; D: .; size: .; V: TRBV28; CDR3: CASSRTTDNTGELFF; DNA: TGTGCCAGTAGTCGAACGACAGATAACACCGGGGAGCTGTTTTTT
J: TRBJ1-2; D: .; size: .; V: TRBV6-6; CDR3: CASSSDEWAGYGYTF; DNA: TGTGCCAGCAGTTCCGACGAATGGGCAGGCTATGGCTACACCTTC
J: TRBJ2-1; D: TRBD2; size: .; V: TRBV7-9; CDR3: CASSLTQRDRYDEQFF; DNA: TGTGCCAGCAGCTTAACTCAGCGGGATAGATACGATGAGCAGTTCTTC
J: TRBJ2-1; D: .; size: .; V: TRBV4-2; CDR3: CGSCQADEQFF; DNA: TGTGGCAGCTGCCAAGCTGATGAGCAGTTCTTC
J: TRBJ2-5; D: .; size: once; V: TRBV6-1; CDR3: CASRMGWETKYF; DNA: TGTGCCAGCAGGATGGGGTGGGAGACCAAGTACTTC
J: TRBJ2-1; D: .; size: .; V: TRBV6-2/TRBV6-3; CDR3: CASSPEIPGNKQFF; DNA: TGTGCCAGCAGCCCCGAGATACCCGGCAATAAACAGTTCTTC
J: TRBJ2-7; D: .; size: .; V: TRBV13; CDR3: CASNLSYSYGQYF; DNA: TGTGCCAGCAACTTAAGCTATAGTTACGGGCAGTACTTC
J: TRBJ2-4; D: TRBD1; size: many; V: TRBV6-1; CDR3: CASSEALGYVGQGVKNIQYF; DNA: TGTGCCAGCAGTGAAGCACTTGGATACGTCGGACAGGGTGTCAAAAACATTCAGTACTTC
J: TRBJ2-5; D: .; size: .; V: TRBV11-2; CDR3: CASSQGGAQETQYF; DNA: TGTGCCAGTAGCCAAGGCGGCGCTCAAGAGACCCAGTACTTC
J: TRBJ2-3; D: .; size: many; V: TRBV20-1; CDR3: CSAPHGGLDTQYF; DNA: TGCAGTGCTCCCCACGGGGGGCTGGATACGCAGTATTTT
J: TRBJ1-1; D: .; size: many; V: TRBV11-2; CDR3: CASSLSFGDTTEAFF; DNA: TGTGCTAGCAGCTTATCTTTCGGAGATACAACTGAAGCTTTCTTT